Sequencing of this T cell receptor (beta chain) was carried out in a study of beta chain features in type 1 diabetes. As for the study in general: Across every sample, almost 110,000,000 sorted cells were examined in total.

Study results and limitations: For Type 1 diabetes patients, all four CD4+ subsets carried TCRB CDR3s that were moderately but significantly shorter.

Expressed TCRB transcripts were sequenced because the entire RNA isolate underwent reverse transcription. Method: immunoSEQ multiplex PCR; TCRdb's copy keeps in-frame clones and lacks some. The table has 250,000 to 300,000 clones, roughly 25% seen once. Turning to this clone: Its target is unknown.

There are 15 residues in the CDR3. Trimming took 0 bases from V and 5 from J, leaving 13 bases between them. Germline V gene lookup returns CDR1 MNHEY and CDR2 SVGAGI. Sample: naive CD4+ T cells from blood. The chain has TRBV6-5 and TRBJ2-5, with D perhaps matching TRBD1 (6 bases). The source is a woman aged 25-40 years with type 1 diabetes. CDR3 protein: CASSYSGRGYETQYF. CDR3 coding DNA: TGTGCCAGCAGTTACTCTGGCAGGGGCTACGAGACCCAGTACTTC.